The rows below give T cell receptor beta chains drawn from one sample of a study of OX40 agonist ivuxolimab in advanced cancers. The assay was immunoSEQ multiplex PCR, and TCRdb's table has in-frame clones only and misses some. The table has some 35,000 clones, 65% to 85% seen once. The source material was CD4+ or CD8+ T cells sorted from blood, sampled in a trial of the OX40 agonist ivuxolimab. The receptors come from an adult with an advanced solid tumor such as melanoma, head and neck, liver or kidney cancer. CDR3s include the opening cysteine and the closing phenylalanine or tryptophan. A D gene is named only where the DNA matches it firmly. The listing skips clone size in some rows; elsewhere it reads once, few, many or a size class.

J: TRBJ2-7
size: NA
D: NA
V: TRBV30
DNA: TGTGCCTGGAGTGCGGACACGAGCTCCTACGAGCAGTACTTC
CDR3: CAWSADTSSYEQYF

J: TRBJ1-4
size: NA
D: TRBD1
V: TRBV5-1
DNA: TGCGCCAGCAGCTCGGACAGGGCAAAACTGTTTTTT
CDR3: CASSSDRAKLFF

J: TRBJ2-2
size: NA
D: NA
V: TRBV5-6
DNA: TGTGCCAGCAGCGCGCCGAACACCGGGGAGCTGTTTTTT
CDR3: CASSAPNTGELFF

J: TRBJ2-1
size: NA
D: TRBD2
V: TRBV4-1
DNA: TGCGCCAGCAGCCAAGGGACTAGCGGGAGAACAACACAGAATGAGCAGTTCTTC
CDR3: CASSQGTSGRTTQNEQFF

J: TRBJ2-1
size: NA
D: TRBD2
V: TRBV7-3
DNA: TGTGCCAGCAGCTTGGGACTAGGGAATGAGCAGTTCTTC
CDR3: CASSLGLGNEQFF

J: TRBJ2-1
size: NA
D: TRBD2
V: TRBV15
DNA: TGTGCCACCAGCAGTATGAGGACCCTAGCGGGGAGCTCCTACAATGAGCAGTTCTTC
CDR3: CATSSMRTLAGSSYNEQFF

J: TRBJ2-1
size: NA
D: TRBD2
V: TRBV19
DNA: TGTGCCAGTAGTTTGACTAGCGGGGATTTGTTTTACAATGAGCAGTTCTTC
CDR3: CASSLTSGDLFYNEQFF

J: TRBJ2-3
size: NA
D: NA
V: TRBV7-9
DNA: TGTGCCAGCAGCCCCACCCAGGGCGGGCGGAGCCCAGATACGCAGTATTTT
CDR3: CASSPTQGGRSPDTQYF

J: TRBJ1-4
size: once
D: NA
V: TRBV14
DNA: TGTGCCAGCAGCGGGGGGGAAAAACTGTTTTTT
CDR3: CASSGGEKLFF

J: TRBJ1-1
size: few
D: TRBD1
V: TRBV5-6
DNA: TGTGCCAGCAGCTTGGCAACAGGGGGAGCTTTCTTT
CDR3: CASSLATGGAFF

J: TRBJ2-7
size: NA
D: NA
V: TRBV21-1
DNA: TGTGCCAGCAGCTCCTACCGCCGGGAGAACTCCTACGAGCAGTACTTC
CDR3: CASSSYRRENSYEQYF

J: TRBJ1-1
size: NA
D: NA
V: TRBV25-1
DNA: TGTGCCAGCAGTGAACAGGGCACTGAAGCTTTCTTT
CDR3: CASSEQGTEAFF

J: TRBJ1-2
size: NA
D: NA
V: TRBV9
DNA: TGTGCCAGCAGCGTAGGGTCATCGACAGTCTATGGCTACACCTTC
CDR3: CASSVGSSTVYGYTF

J: TRBJ2-1
size: NA
D: TRBD2
V: TRBV9
DNA: TGTGCCAGCAGCGTACCTAAGACTAGCGGGAGCTCCTACAATGAGCAGTTCTTC
CDR3: CASSVPKTSGSSYNEQFF

J: TRBJ1-1
size: NA
D: TRBD1
V: TRBV28
DNA: TGTGCCAGCAGCCACAGGGGGGGAATTGAAGCTTTCTTT
CDR3: CASSHRGGIEAFF

J: TRBJ2-1
size: NA
D: NA
V: TRBV19
DNA: TGTGCCAGTATGAACAGGGGACTAGGGGGCAATGAGCAGTTCTTC
CDR3: CASMNRGLGGNEQFF

J: TRBJ2-2
size: NA
D: TRBD1
V: TRBV6-1
DNA: TGTGCCAGCAGTGAAGCGCCGGGACAGGTTTTAACCGGGGAGCTGTTTTTT
CDR3: CASSEAPGQVLTGELFF

J: TRBJ2-1
size: NA
D: NA
V: TRBV28
DNA: TGTGCCAGCAGTTTCGCCTTTGGCAGGAATGAGCAGTTCTTC
CDR3: CASSFAFGRNEQFF

J: TRBJ2-1
size: NA
D: NA
V: TRBV19
DNA: TGTGCCAGTAGTATAGACCTTAGGGGGTACCCCTACAATGAGCAGTTCTTC
CDR3: CASSIDLRGYPYNEQFF

J: TRBJ2-7
size: few
D: TRBD1
V: TRBV4-1
DNA: TGCGCCAGCAGCCTCGGACAGGGCGTTCTCGCCGAGCAGTACTTC
CDR3: CASSLGQGVLAEQYF

J: TRBJ1-5
size: NA
D: NA
V: TRBV4-1
DNA: TGCGCCAGCAGCCAAGGGGACTCTAGCAATCAGCCCCAGCATTTT
CDR3: CASSQGDSSNQPQHF

J: TRBJ1-1
size: NA
D: NA
V: TRBV25-1
DNA: TGTGCCAGCAGTCCTGAAGGAGTCACTGAAGCTTTCTTT
CDR3: CASSPEGVTEAFF